The rows below give T cell receptor beta chains drawn from one sample of a study of post-analysis software for immune sequencing data. TCRdb re-called the PCR reads through MiXCR, storing one row per CDR3 protein. Of under 900,000 distinct CDR3 sequences listed, under 70% are singletons. The specimen was blood. These TCRs come from a girl aged 10-17 years with multiple sclerosis. The CDR3 runs from the conserved cysteine through the conserved F or W. Each record gives: clone size, V gene, J gene, D gene, CDR3 DNA, CDR3 protein. A D gene is named only where the DNA matches it firmly. Clone size is shown for a subset of rows, as once, few, many or a class of expanded clone.

abundance: NA
v_gene: TRBV7-9
j_gene: TRBJ2-5
d_gene: NA
CDR3nt: TGTGCCAGCAGCTTAATGGGCCCAGAGACCCAGTACTTC
CDR3aa: CASSLMGPETQYF

abundance: once
v_gene: TRBV7-9
j_gene: TRBJ2-7
d_gene: TRBD1
CDR3nt: TGTGCCAGCAGCTTATCCTCTTCGGGCAGGGGGCGCGAGCAGTACTTC
CDR3aa: CASSLSSSGRGREQYF

abundance: NA
v_gene: TRBV20-1
j_gene: TRBJ2-7
d_gene: NA
CDR3nt: TGCAGTGCTAGAAAAGGGGCCTCCTACGAGCAGTACTTC
CDR3aa: CSARKGASYEQYF

abundance: few
v_gene: TRBV29-1
j_gene: TRBJ2-3
d_gene: NA
CDR3nt: TGCAGCGTAGCGGGCATACACACAGATACGCAGTATTTT
CDR3aa: CSVAGIHTDTQYF

abundance: few
v_gene: TRBV7-2
j_gene: TRBJ2-7
d_gene: TRBD2
CDR3nt: TGTGCCAGCGCCACGGGGGGAAACTACGAGCAGTACTTC
CDR3aa: CASATGGNYEQYF

abundance: once
v_gene: TRBV20-1
j_gene: TRBJ2-3
d_gene: TRBD2
CDR3nt: TGCAGTGCTTCCCCCCGACTAGCGGGAGAGACAGATACGCAGTATTTT
CDR3aa: CSASPRLAGETDTQYF

abundance: NA
v_gene: TRBV15
j_gene: TRBJ2-7
d_gene: NA
CDR3nt: TGTGCCACCACTCAGGGTCCCTCCTACGAGCAGTACTTC
CDR3aa: CATTQGPSYEQYF

abundance: NA
v_gene: TRBV20-1
j_gene: TRBJ2-7
d_gene: NA
CDR3nt: TGCAGTGCATCTTCCAATCAATACGAGCAGTACTTC
CDR3aa: CSASSNQYEQYF

abundance: NA
v_gene: TRBV7-6
j_gene: TRBJ2-5
d_gene: TRBD1
CDR3nt: TGTGCCAGCAGCTCAGGGGGCGCGGTATCCTACGGGCAGTACTTC
CDR3aa: CASSSGGAVSYGQYF

abundance: few
v_gene: TRBV5-1
j_gene: TRBJ2-5
d_gene: TRBD1
CDR3nt: TGCGCCAGCAGCAACGGGGACAGGGTGGAGACCCAGTACTTC
CDR3aa: CASSNGDRVETQYF

abundance: NA
v_gene: TRBV4-1
j_gene: TRBJ1-2
d_gene: NA
CDR3nt: TGCGCCAGCAGCCAAGAAGGGCAGCACTATGGCTACACCTTC
CDR3aa: CASSQEGQHYGYTF

abundance: NA
v_gene: TRBV27
j_gene: TRBJ2-5
d_gene: TRBD1
CDR3nt: TGTGCCAGCAGCCTTTATGGTGGGACAGGGCGTTCAATAGACGTACAAGAGACCCAGTACTTC
CDR3aa: CASSLYGGTGRSIDVQETQYF

abundance: few
v_gene: TRBV5-1
j_gene: TRBJ2-1
d_gene: NA
CDR3nt: TGCGCCAGCAAACTAGAGGGATACAATGAGCAGTTCTTC
CDR3aa: CASKLEGYNEQFF

abundance: NA
v_gene: TRBV20-1
j_gene: TRBJ1-3
d_gene: TRBD1
CDR3nt: TGCAGTGCTGTTACAGGGGGAACTGGAAACACCATATATTTT
CDR3aa: CSAVTGGTGNTIYF

abundance: NA
v_gene: TRBV5-1
j_gene: TRBJ2-7
d_gene: TRBD1
CDR3nt: TGCGCCAGCAGCTTGGGGGGACAGGGGGCCTACGAGCAGTACTTC
CDR3aa: CASSLGGQGAYEQYF

abundance: once
v_gene: TRBV2
j_gene: TRBJ2-1
d_gene: NA
CDR3nt: TGTGCCAGAGGAGGGACAAGCTCCTACATTGAGCAGTTCTTC
CDR3aa: CARGGTSSYIEQFF

abundance: few
v_gene: TRBV7-2
j_gene: TRBJ2-3
d_gene: NA
CDR3nt: TGTGCCAGCAGCCCACCGAGGGGGCGCGGGGGCACAGATACGCAGTATTTT
CDR3aa: CASSPPRGRGGTDTQYF

abundance: NA
v_gene: TRBV29-1
j_gene: TRBJ2-7
d_gene: NA
CDR3nt: TGCAGCGTTGCAAGCACTGCGGCCCTACCTGAGCAGTACTTC
CDR3aa: CSVASTAALPEQYF

abundance: NA
v_gene: TRBV12-3/TRBV12-4
j_gene: TRBJ2-1
d_gene: NA
CDR3nt: TGTGCCAGCAGGAGCCGGGAAAATGAGCAGTTCTTC
CDR3aa: CASRSRENEQFF

abundance: NA
v_gene: TRBV29-1
j_gene: TRBJ2-1
d_gene: NA
CDR3nt: TGCAGCGCCACGGCCAGAGGGCAGTTCTTC
CDR3aa: CSATARGQFF

abundance: NA
v_gene: TRBV4-1
j_gene: TRBJ2-2
d_gene: NA
CDR3nt: TGCGCCAGCAGCCAAGATCCTAGCTTTACGAAGAACACCGGGGAGCTGTTTTTT
CDR3aa: CASSQDPSFTKNTGELFF

abundance: NA
v_gene: TRBV24-1
j_gene: TRBJ2-3
d_gene: TRBD1
CDR3nt: TGTGCCACCCAAAAAGCGCAGGGGGCAGATACGCAGTATTTT
CDR3aa: CATQKAQGADTQYF

abundance: NA
v_gene: TRBV29-1
j_gene: TRBJ1-1
d_gene: NA
CDR3nt: TGCAGCGTTGCCAAGGGGGATCGCACTGAAGCTTTCTTT
CDR3aa: CSVAKGDRTEAFF

abundance: few
v_gene: TRBV6-6
j_gene: TRBJ2-7
d_gene: NA
CDR3nt: TGTGCCAGCAGTTCCATAGACAAGTCCTACTACGAGCAGTACTTC
CDR3aa: CASSSIDKSYYEQYF

abundance: NA
v_gene: TRBV14
j_gene: TRBJ2-3
d_gene: NA
CDR3nt: TGTGCCAGCAGCCCCCGCGGGGGCGCGCGGACAGATACGCAGTATTTT
CDR3aa: CASSPRGGARTDTQYF

abundance: NA
v_gene: TRBV6-5
j_gene: TRBJ1-2
d_gene: NA
CDR3nt: TGTGCCAGCAGTATCCGGCGTAAGGGGGAAGGCTACACCTTC
CDR3aa: CASSIRRKGEGYTF

abundance: few
v_gene: TRBV11-2
j_gene: TRBJ2-1
d_gene: NA
CDR3nt: TGTGCCAGCAGCCCCGGACATCCCAATGAGCAGTTCTTC
CDR3aa: CASSPGHPNEQFF

abundance: NA
v_gene: TRBV7-2
j_gene: TRBJ2-3
d_gene: NA
CDR3nt: TGTGCCAGCAGCTTAGGTATCCCAGGCGGCGGTGGGGATACGCAGTATTTT
CDR3aa: CASSLGIPGGGGDTQYF

abundance: NA
v_gene: TRBV7-2
j_gene: TRBJ2-7
d_gene: NA
CDR3nt: TGTGCCAGCAGCTTCTCCCCCACCTACGAGCAGTACTTC
CDR3aa: CASSFSPTYEQYF

abundance: NA
v_gene: TRBV9
j_gene: TRBJ2-3
d_gene: TRBD2
CDR3nt: TGTGCCAGCAGCGTAACCGGGGGGGCGAGCACAGATACGCAGTATTTT
CDR3aa: CASSVTGGASTDTQYF

abundance: NA
v_gene: TRBV20-1
j_gene: TRBJ2-1
d_gene: TRBD2
CDR3nt: TGCAGTGCTAGAGATATGAGCGGGAGGTCTAATGAGCAGTTCTTC
CDR3aa: CSARDMSGRSNEQFF

abundance: many
v_gene: TRBV3-1
j_gene: TRBJ1-1
d_gene: NA
CDR3nt: TGTGCCAGCAGCACCCAACGGACAGAGGGAGCTTTCTTT
CDR3aa: CASSTQRTEGAFF

abundance: NA
v_gene: TRBV20-1
j_gene: TRBJ2-3
d_gene: NA
CDR3nt: TGCAGTGCTAGATCCCCGAGCGGGCTCACAGATACGCAGTATTTT
CDR3aa: CSARSPSGLTDTQYF

abundance: few
v_gene: TRBV5-1
j_gene: TRBJ2-7
d_gene: TRBD2
CDR3nt: TGCGCCAGCAGCTTGGTGGCTAGCGGGACCTACGAGCAGTACTTC
CDR3aa: CASSLVASGTYEQYF

abundance: NA
v_gene: TRBV29-1
j_gene: TRBJ2-1
d_gene: NA
CDR3nt: TGCAGCGTCGGCGTCCCTGGGGTCAATGAGCAGTTCTTC
CDR3aa: CSVGVPGVNEQFF

abundance: NA
v_gene: TRBV7-2
j_gene: TRBJ1-1
d_gene: NA
CDR3nt: TGTGCCAGCAGCTCTTCAGGGAGGAACACTGAAGCTTTCTTT
CDR3aa: CASSSSGRNTEAFF

abundance: few
v_gene: TRBV20-1
j_gene: TRBJ2-5
d_gene: TRBD2
CDR3nt: TGCAGTGCTACGGGCGAGCGGGGGGACCTCCAAGAGACCCAGTACTTC
CDR3aa: CSATGERGDLQETQYF

abundance: NA
v_gene: TRBV7-9
j_gene: TRBJ2-1
d_gene: TRBD1
CDR3nt: TGTGCCAGCAGCTTATGGACAGGGGGTATCCATGAGCAGTTCTTC
CDR3aa: CASSLWTGGIHEQFF

abundance: NA
v_gene: TRBV27
j_gene: TRBJ1-1
d_gene: NA
CDR3nt: TGTGCCAGCAGTTTGCACTTGAACACTGAAGCTTTCTTT
CDR3aa: CASSLHLNTEAFF

abundance: NA
v_gene: TRBV3-1
j_gene: TRBJ2-3
d_gene: NA
CDR3nt: TGTGCCAGCAGCCATATTAGCGTAACAGATACGCAGTATTTT
CDR3aa: CASSHISVTDTQYF

abundance: NA
v_gene: TRBV20-1
j_gene: TRBJ2-1
d_gene: TRBD2
CDR3nt: TGCAGTGCTAGAGTTGGGGGAGGGCAGAATGAGCAGTTCTTC
CDR3aa: CSARVGGGQNEQFF

abundance: NA
v_gene: TRBV7-8
j_gene: TRBJ1-2
d_gene: NA
CDR3nt: TGTGCCAGCAGCTTAGTTGCGACACCAGTTTATGGCTACACCTTC
CDR3aa: CASSLVATPVYGYTF

abundance: few
v_gene: TRBV20-1
j_gene: TRBJ2-7
d_gene: NA
CDR3nt: TGCAGTGCTAGAGGGTGGGGGGCCTCCTACGAGCAGTACTTC
CDR3aa: CSARGWGASYEQYF

abundance: NA
v_gene: TRBV11-2
j_gene: TRBJ2-5
d_gene: TRBD1
CDR3nt: TGTGCCAGCAGCTTACAAGGACAGGGGTTGGGAGAGACCCAGTACTTC
CDR3aa: CASSLQGQGLGETQYF

abundance: NA
v_gene: TRBV10-3
j_gene: TRBJ2-7
d_gene: NA
CDR3nt: TGTGCCATCAGGACCCCGGGGGTCAACGAGCAGTACTTC
CDR3aa: CAIRTPGVNEQYF

abundance: NA
v_gene: TRBV27
j_gene: TRBJ1-1
d_gene: NA
CDR3nt: TGTGCCAGCAGTCTGGTAGATTGGAACGCTGAAGCTTTCTTT
CDR3aa: CASSLVDWNAEAFF

abundance: NA
v_gene: TRBV27
j_gene: TRBJ2-1
d_gene: NA
CDR3nt: TGTGCCAGCACCATAGGACCTTACAATGAGCAGTTCTTC
CDR3aa: CASTIGPYNEQFF

abundance: NA
v_gene: TRBV9
j_gene: TRBJ1-2
d_gene: NA
CDR3nt: TGTGCCAGCAGCGCAGTACGAGGGCGGAACTCGTATGGCTACACCTTC
CDR3aa: CASSAVRGRNSYGYTF

abundance: once
v_gene: TRBV6-5
j_gene: TRBJ2-5
d_gene: NA
CDR3nt: TGTGCCAGCATGGGGGCCCAAGAGACCCAGTACTTC
CDR3aa: CASMGAQETQYF